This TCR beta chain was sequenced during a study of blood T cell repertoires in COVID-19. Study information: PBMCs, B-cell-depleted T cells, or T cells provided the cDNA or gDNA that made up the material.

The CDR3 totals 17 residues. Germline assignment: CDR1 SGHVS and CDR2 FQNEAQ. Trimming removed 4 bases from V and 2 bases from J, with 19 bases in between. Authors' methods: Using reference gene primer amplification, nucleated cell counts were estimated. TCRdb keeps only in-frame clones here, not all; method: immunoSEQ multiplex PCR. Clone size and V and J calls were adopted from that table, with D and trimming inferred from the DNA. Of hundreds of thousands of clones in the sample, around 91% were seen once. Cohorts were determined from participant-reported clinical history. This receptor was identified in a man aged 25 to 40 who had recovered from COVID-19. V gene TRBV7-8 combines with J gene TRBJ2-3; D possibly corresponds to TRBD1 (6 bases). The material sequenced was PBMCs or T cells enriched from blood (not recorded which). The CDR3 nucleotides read TGTGCCAGCAGCTCCGGGTACCCGACAGGTATCACAGATACGCAGTATTTT. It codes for CASSSGYPTGITDTQYF.